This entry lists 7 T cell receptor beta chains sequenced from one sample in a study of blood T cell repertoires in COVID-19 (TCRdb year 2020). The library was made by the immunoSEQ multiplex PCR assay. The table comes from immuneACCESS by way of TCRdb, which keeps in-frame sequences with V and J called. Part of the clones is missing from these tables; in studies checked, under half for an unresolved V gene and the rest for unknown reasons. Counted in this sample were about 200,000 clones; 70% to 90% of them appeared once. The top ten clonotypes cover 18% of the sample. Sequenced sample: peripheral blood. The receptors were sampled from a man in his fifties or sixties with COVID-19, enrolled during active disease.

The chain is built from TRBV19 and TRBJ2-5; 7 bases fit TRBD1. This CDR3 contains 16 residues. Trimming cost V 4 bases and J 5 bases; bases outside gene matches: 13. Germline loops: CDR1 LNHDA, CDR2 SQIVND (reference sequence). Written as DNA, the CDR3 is TGTGCCAGTAGTACCCAACGGGACAGCCGTTTTGAGACCCAGTACTTC. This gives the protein CASSTQRDSRFETQYF.

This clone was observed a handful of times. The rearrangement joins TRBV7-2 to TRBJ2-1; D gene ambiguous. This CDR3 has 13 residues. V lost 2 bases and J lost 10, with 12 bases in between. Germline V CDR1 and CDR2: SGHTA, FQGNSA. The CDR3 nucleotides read TGTGCCAGCAGCTTACTACCCCTAGAGGAGCAGTTCTTC. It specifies CASSLLPLEEQFF.

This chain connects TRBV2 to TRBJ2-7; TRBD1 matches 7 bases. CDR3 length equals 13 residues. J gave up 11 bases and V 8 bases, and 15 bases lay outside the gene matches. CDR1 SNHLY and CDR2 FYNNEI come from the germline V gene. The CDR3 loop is CASRSGTELWEYF. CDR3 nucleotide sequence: TGTGCCAGCCGATCGGGGACAGAATTATGGGAGTACTTC.

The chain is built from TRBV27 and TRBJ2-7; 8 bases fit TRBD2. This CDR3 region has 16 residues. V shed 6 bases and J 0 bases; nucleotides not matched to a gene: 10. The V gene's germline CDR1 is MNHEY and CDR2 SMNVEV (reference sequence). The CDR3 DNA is TGTGCCAGCAGGGGCGGGAGGTCATACAGCTCCTACGAGCAGTACTTC. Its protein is CASRGGRSYSSYEQYF.

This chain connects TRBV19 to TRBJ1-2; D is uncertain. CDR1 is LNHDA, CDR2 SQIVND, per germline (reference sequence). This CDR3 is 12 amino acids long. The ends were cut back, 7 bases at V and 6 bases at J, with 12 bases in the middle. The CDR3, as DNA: TGTGCCAGTACCCGATATCCGGATGGCTACACCTTC. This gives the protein CASTRYPDGYTF. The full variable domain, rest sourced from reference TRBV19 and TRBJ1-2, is DGGITQSPKYLFRKEGQNVTLSCEQNLNHDAMYWYRQDPGQGLRLIYYSQIVNDFQKGDIAEGYSVSREKKESFPLTVTSAQKNPTAFYLCASTRYPDGYTFGSGTRLTVV.

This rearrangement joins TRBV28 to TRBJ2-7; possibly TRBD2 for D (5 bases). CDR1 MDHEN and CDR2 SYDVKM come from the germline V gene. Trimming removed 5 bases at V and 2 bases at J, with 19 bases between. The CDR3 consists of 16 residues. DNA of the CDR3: TGTGCCAGCAGTCCCTCTCCCGGACGGGGAACCTACGAGCAGTACTTC. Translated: CASSPSPGRGTYEQYF. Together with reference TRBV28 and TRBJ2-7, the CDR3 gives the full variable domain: DVKVTQSSRYLVKRTGEKVFLECVQDMDHENMFWYRQDPGLGLRLIYFSYDVKMKEKGDIPEGYSVSREKKERFSLILESASTNQTSMYLCASSPSPGRGTYEQYFGPGTRLTVT.

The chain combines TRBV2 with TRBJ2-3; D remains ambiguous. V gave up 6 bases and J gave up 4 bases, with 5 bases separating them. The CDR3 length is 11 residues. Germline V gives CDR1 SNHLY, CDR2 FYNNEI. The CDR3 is CASSQSDTQYF. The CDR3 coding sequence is TGTGCCAGCAGCCAGTCAGATACGCAGTATTTT.